This is a list of T cell receptor beta chains from one sample in a study of neurological immune-mediated disorders. Using its own MiXCR run on the 5' RACE reads, TCRdb lists one record per CDR3 protein. The profile covers 70,000 to 95,000 distinct CDR3 sequences, with roughly an eighth appearing a single time and roughly 5% taken by the ten largest. Sequenced material: PBMCs. These receptors all stem from a female donor with HTLV-1-associated myelopathy (HAM/TSP). The conserved cysteine and the conserved F or W are not part of the CDR3 here. A D gene is named only where the DNA matches it firmly.

V	J	D	CDR3
TRBV6-6	TRBJ2-3	-	ASSYSGNTDTQY
TRBV7-9	TRBJ2-7	-	ASSFRGSYEQY
TRBV7-2	TRBJ2-5	TRBD2	ASSPSGGPGGQY
TRBV5-1	TRBJ2-3	-	ASSLGKPKSKDTQY
TRBV5-1	TRBJ2-7	TRBD1	ASSPGQCGINEQY
TRBV20-1	TRBJ1-4	-	SARDMGVNEKLF
TRBV20-1	TRBJ1-2	-	SIPPESPLYGYT
TRBV11-2	TRBJ2-2	-	ASSLATINTGELF
TRBV5-1	TRBJ2-1	TRBD1	ASSPGQGRLNEQF
TRBV5-1	TRBJ1-5	-	ASSLGTELYQPQH
TRBV6-6	TRBJ2-7	TRBD2	ASSRPRAGEDLNEQY
TRBV12-3/TRBV12-4	TRBJ1-2	-	ASSPEGIHGYT
TRBV20-1	TRBJ2-3	TRBD2	RVRGGSTDTQY
TRBV7-6	TRBJ1-4	-	ASSPEGGLIEKLF
TRBV5-1	TRBJ2-7	TRBD1	ASSFTGGSYEQY
TRBV20-1	TRBJ1-5	TRBD1	SLSTGSNQPQH
TRBV6-6	TRBJ1-5	-	ASSYRSPSREPSNQPQH
TRBV5-1	TRBJ2-3	-	ASSSPAGAGAFTDTQY
TRBV7-8	TRBJ2-3	-	ASSLALGLADTQY
TRBV10-3	TRBJ2-7	-	AISEKGVQY
TRBV20-1	TRBJ2-5	-	SARDLLIVKTQY
TRBV20-1	TRBJ2-7	TRBD1	SARDRRTGITYEQY
TRBV9	TRBJ2-2	TRBD1	ASSETTGGNTGELF
TRBV5-1	TRBJ1-1	-	ARTNTGTARAEAF
TRBV5-1	TRBJ2-2	TRBD1	ASSLRDRSTGELF
TRBV24-1	TRBJ2-3	-	ATSVTGRKDTQY
TRBV7-9	TRBJ2-3	TRBD1	ASSINRGDTQY